A single sample is the source of the 29 T cell receptor beta chains below, sequenced in a study of blood T cell repertoires in COVID-19. Some clones are missing from TCRdb's copy, which holds only in-frame ones; the method was immunoSEQ multiplex PCR. Among under 200,000 clones, about 83% were seen once, and the ten largest hold approximately 8%. Sequenced input: peripheral blood. These TCRs come from a man in his fifties or sixties with acute or convalescent COVID-19.

This clone has a handful of counts. V usage is TRBV6-5 and J usage is TRBJ1-2, with TRBD1 matching 9 bases. The V gene's germline CDR1 is MNHEY and CDR2 SVGAGI. J gave up 5 bases and V 6 bases, and 7 bases lay outside the gene matches. This CDR3 contains 14 residues. The CDR3 is CASSSQQGAYGYTF. CDR3 nucleotides: TGTGCCAGCAGCTCCCAACAGGGGGCTTATGGCTACACCTTC.

The chain links TRBV30 to TRBJ2-4; 10 bases are shared with TRBD2. CDR3 length equals 14 residues. In germline, CDR1 is GTSNPN, CDR2 SVGIG (reference sequence). J gave up 8 bases and V 1 base, and 5 bases lay outside the gene matches. CDR3 sequence (DNA): TGTGCCTGGAGTGAAGGACTAGCGGAGGACATTCAGTACTTC. As protein: CAWSEGLAEDIQYF.

V and J are TRBV6-2 or TRBV6-3 and TRBJ2-5; 10 bases align to TRBD2. The CDR3 is made up of 14 amino acids. The J segment lost 4 bases and the V segment lost 5 bases, leaving 4 bases of the junction unmatched. CDR1 and CDR2 (germline): MNHEY, SVGEGT. The CDR3 DNA reads TGTGCCAGCAGTAGCGGGGGGGCCGGAGAGACCCAGTACTTC. Translated, it gives CASSSGGAGETQYF.

The chain couples TRBV4-1 to TRBJ1-4, with D possibly matching TRBD1 (6 bases). Deletions cut 1 base from V and 5 bases from J, with 17 bases between. This CDR3 region has 17 residues. The germline V gene has CDR1 MGHRA and CDR2 YSYEKL. The CDR3 region is CASSQAGGGGQNEKLFF. DNA for the CDR3: TGCGCCAGCAGCCAAGCGGGCGGGGGCGGGCAGAATGAAAAACTGTTTTTT.

V usage is TRBV4-3 and J usage is TRBJ1-1, with D unclear. The CDR3 has 14 amino acids. V was clipped by 0 bases and J by 2 bases, with 7 bases between them. Germline CDR1 reads LGHNA; CDR2 reads YSLEER. The CDR3 DNA reads TGCGCCAGCAGCCAAGAAGCGGCCAACACTGAAGCTTTCTTT. Protein: CASSQEAANTEAFF.

V and J are TRBV2 and TRBJ1-3; 7 bases match TRBD1. Germline CDR1 and CDR2: SNHLY and FYNNEI. The junction had 5 bases not matched to a gene; V was cut back by 3 bases and J by 0 bases. This CDR3 is built from 16 residues. The CDR3 reads CASSERDRDSGNTIYF. The CDR3 nucleotides are TGTGCCAGCAGTGAGAGGGACAGAGACTCTGGAAACACCATATATTTT.

This chain joins TRBV3-1 (or the pseudogene TRBV3-2) and TRBJ2-1; the match to TRBD2 covers 7 bases. The CDR3 consists of 15 residues. The trim removed 4 bases at V and 6 bases at J, leaving 9 bases unmatched. The germline V gene encodes CDR1 LGHDT and CDR2 YNNKEL (reference sequence). The CDR3 loop reads CASSPQRGHFNEQFF. Written as DNA, the CDR3 is TGTGCCAGCAGCCCCCAGCGGGGCCACTTCAATGAGCAGTTCTTC.

The rearrangement joins TRBV24-1 to TRBJ1-2; D remains unclear. The V end was cut by 4 bases, the J end by 5 bases, with 4 bases between. CDR1 KGHDR and CDR2 SFDVKD come from the germline V gene. The CDR3 covers 11 residues. CDR3 nucleotides: TGTGCCACCAGTGACTCTTATGGCTACACCTTC. Translating it yields CATSDSYGYTF.

V and J are TRBV28 and TRBJ2-1; the match to TRBD1 covers 7 bases. The CDR3 spans 17 residues. Losses at the gene ends were 5 bases for V and 0 bases for J; bases not matched to a gene: 10. Germline CDR1 and CDR2: MDHEN and SYDVKM. The CDR3 here is CASSTAGTVLSYNEQFF. The CDR3, as DNA: TGTGCCAGCAGTACGGCTGGGACAGTTCTCTCCTACAATGAGCAGTTCTTC.

This clone was seen more than once but under ten times. This chain connects TRBV5-1 to TRBJ2-5; 9 bases are a match to TRBD1. This CDR3 spans 15 amino acids. V trimming: 0 bases; J trimming: 6 bases; junction bases outside the gene matches: 6. Per the germline V gene, CDR1 is SGHRS and CDR2 is YFSETQ. Written as DNA, the CDR3 is TGCGCCAGCAGCTTGGCGACACAGGGGGCGAAGACCCAGTACTTC. Translated: CASSLATQGAKTQYF.

The V call is TRBV29-1, the J call TRBJ2-2; D might be TRBD1 (5 bases). CDR1 and CDR2 (germline): SQVTM, ANQGSEA. Trimming took off 0 bases at V and 0 bases at J, with 8 bases between the two ends. This CDR3 spans 15 amino acids. The CDR3 region is CSVEEVGANTGELFF. The DNA of the CDR3 is TGCAGCGTTGAAGAAGTAGGGGCGAACACCGGGGAGCTGTTTTTT.

The J gene is TRBJ1-1, the V gene TRBV18, with D possibly TRBD1 on 6 matching bases. The CDR3 consists of 15 residues. Germline V gene sequence: CDR1 KGHSH, CDR2 LQKENI. Trimming took 2 bases from V and 1 from J, leaving 11 bases between them. CDR3 protein: CASSPGGGPNTEAFF. CDR3 nucleotides: TGTGCCAGCTCACCAGGGGGGGGGCCGAACACTGAAGCTTTCTTT.

The chain couples TRBV3-1 (or the pseudogene TRBV3-2) to TRBJ1-2; the match to TRBD1 covers 7 bases. Germline trimming cut 1 base from V and 4 bases from J; bases unmatched to any gene: 6. CDR1 is LGHDT and CDR2 is YNNKEL in the germline V gene (reference sequence). The CDR3 runs 15 residues. CDR3 coding DNA: TGTGCCAGCAGCCAAGGACAGGGTGGCGGCTATGGCTACACCTTC. Its translation is CASSQGQGGGYGYTF.

The chain couples TRBV12-3 or TRBV12-4 to TRBJ1-2, with a weak D call TRBD1 (6 bases). V was cut by 5 bases and J by 7 bases, with 11 bases left in between. CDR3 length: 12 residues. For the CDR3, the DNA is TGTGCCAGCAGTCCCACAGGGTCTGGCTACACCTTC. Translated: CASSPTGSGYTF.

The V call is TRBV7-2, the J call TRBJ2-3, with unresolved D. Trimming stripped 0 bases from V and 4 bases from J, with 11 bases between. This CDR3 contains 15 residues. Germline V gives CDR1 SGHTA, CDR2 FQGNSA. CDR3 protein: CASSLARQLADTQYF. In DNA, the CDR3 is TGTGCCAGCAGCTTAGCGCGGCAGCTAGCAGATACGCAGTATTTT.

The genes are TRBV19 and TRBJ1-6; TRBD1 aligns across 8 bases. Losses at the gene ends were 4 bases for V and 7 bases for J; bases not matched to a gene: 3. This CDR3 comprises 14 residues. The germline CDR1 and CDR2 sequences are LNHDA and SQIVND (reference sequence). CDR3 sequence: CASSTDRVNSPLHF. The CDR3 DNA reads TGTGCCAGTAGTACGGACAGGGTGAATTCACCCCTCCACTTT.

The gene calls are TRBV30 and TRBJ2-7; D is possibly TRBD2 (5 bases). V was clipped by 0 bases and J by 0 bases, with 6 bases between them. The V gene's germline CDR1 is GTSNPN and CDR2 SVGIG (reference sequence). The CDR3 is 13 amino acids. This CDR3 reads CAWSVGSSYEQYF. The CDR3, as DNA: TGTGCCTGGAGTGTAGGGAGCTCCTACGAGCAGTACTTC.

V gene TRBV5-6 combines with J gene TRBJ2-5, with a tentative D call TRBD1 (6 bases). This CDR3 is 15 amino acids long. V shed 3 bases and J shed 0 bases, with 12 bases lying between them. Germline V lookup: CDR1 SGHDT, CDR2 YYEEEE. The CDR3 sequence: CASSWAGENQETQYF. CDR3 nucleotide sequence: TGTGCCAGCAGCTGGGCAGGGGAGAACCAAGAGACCCAGTACTTC.

The CDR3 DNA reads TGTGCCAGCAGCCAAGGACTAGACCAAGAGACCCAGTACTTC. Translation gives CASSQGLDQETQYF. The rearrangement links TRBV4-2 to TRBJ2-5; possibly TRBD2 for D (6 bases). Germline V CDR1 and CDR2: LGHNA, YNFKEQ. V lost 1 base and J lost 0, with 6 bases in between. The CDR3 extends over 14 amino acids.

This clone was counted only a few times. J is TRBJ1-4 and V is TRBV30, with TRBD1 identical over 8 bases. Trimming removed 4 bases from V and 4 bases from J; junction bases left unmatched: 5. The CDR3 has 14 amino acids. Germline CDR1 is GTSNPN and CDR2 is SVGIG (reference sequence). The DNA for the CDR3 is TGTGCCTGGAACCGAGGACAGGGTAATGAAAAACTGTTTTTT. Its protein product is CAWNRGQGNEKLFF.

The chain has TRBV7-3 and TRBJ2-1, with D perhaps matching TRBD2 (6 bases). Trimming pared 4 bases from V and 7 bases from J, leaving 20 bases between. CDR3 length equals 16 residues. CDR1 and CDR2 (germline): SGHTA, FQGTGA. This CDR3 is CASSSTGGQKGNEQFF. The CDR3 DNA follows: TGTGCCAGCAGCTCGACCGGGGGTCAAAAGGGGAATGAGCAGTTCTTC.

This chain uses TRBV19 with TRBJ1-3; the D is unclear. Trimming took 5 bases from V and 4 from J, leaving 12 bases between them. Germline assignment: CDR1 LNHDA and CDR2 SQIVND (reference sequence). The CDR3 is 14 amino acids. The CDR3 DNA follows: TGTGCCAGTAGTTACTCGACGGGAGGAAACACCATATATTTT. Encoded protein: CASSYSTGGNTIYF.

For the CDR3, the DNA is TGTGCCAGCAGCTTCTCCAGGCGACAAGAGACCCAGTACTTC. Translated, it gives CASSFSRRQETQYF. The chain has TRBV7-2 and TRBJ2-5; D is unclear. The CDR3 totals 14 residues. Trimming took off 3 bases at V and 2 bases at J, with 10 bases between the two ends. CDR1 and CDR2 from the germline V gene are SGHTA and FQGNSA. The full variable domain, rest sourced from reference TRBV7-2 and TRBJ2-5, is GAGVSQSPSNKVTEKGKDVELRCDPISGHTALYWYRQSLGQGLEFLIYFQGNSAPDKSGLPSDRFSAERTGGSVSTLTIQRTQQEDSAVYLCASSFSRRQETQYFGPGTRLLVL.

This rearrangement joins TRBV9 to TRBJ2-7; possibly TRBD2 for D (7 bases). From germline, CDR1 is SGDLS and CDR2 YYNGEE. The CDR3 length is 12 residues. V gave up 3 bases and J gave up 6 bases, with 10 bases separating them. CDR3 DNA: TGTGCCAGCAGCGAGGGGGGGCCCGAGCAGTACTTC. Protein: CASSEGGPEQYF.

The chain links TRBV29-1 to TRBJ1-6; 9 bases are shared with TRBD1. Trimming at V came to 4 bases and at J to 15 bases, leaving 7 bases not matched to a gene. This CDR3 is 12 amino acids long. Germline CDR1 and CDR2: SQVTM and ANQGSEA. The chain's CDR3 is CSVGGTGNILHF. The DNA for the CDR3 is TGCAGCGTTGGAGGGACAGGGAATATCCTCCACTTT.

The V and J genes are TRBV5-6 and TRBJ1-1, with 10 bases that match TRBD1. CDR1 and CDR2 (germline): SGHDT, YYEEEE. Losses at the gene ends were 0 bases for V and 5 bases for J; bases not matched to a gene: 7. The CDR3 spans 16 residues. The CDR3 DNA reads as TGTGCCAGCAGCTTGGACGACAGGGGGCTGTTAACTGAAGCTTTCTTT. It codes for CASSLDDRGLLTEAFF.

The gene calls are TRBV5-1 and TRBJ1-4; a weak D match, TRBD1 (5 bases). The V gene's germline CDR1 is SGHRS and CDR2 YFSETQ. V shed 3 bases and J shed 7 bases, with 25 bases lying between them. CDR3 length equals 18 residues. The CDR3 sequence: CASSSSGQGRVFGEKLFF. The DNA of the CDR3 is TGCGCCAGCAGCTCCTCCGGGCAGGGTCGGGTGTTTGGTGAAAAACTGTTTTTT.

The chain is built from TRBV11-2 and TRBJ2-5; a possible D gene is TRBD1 (6 bases). Trimming removed 3 bases at V and 2 bases at J, with 19 bases between. The V gene's germline CDR1 is SGHAT and CDR2 FQNNGV. CDR3 length: 17 amino acids. CDR3 amino acids: CASSFRQVAIGQETQYF. The CDR3 nucleotides read TGTGCCAGCAGCTTTCGACAGGTCGCGATTGGGCAAGAGACCCAGTACTTC.

CDR3: CASNYGDRDHEQFF. The CDR3 nucleotides are TGTGCCAGTAATTATGGAGACAGGGACCATGAGCAGTTCTTC. The chain combines TRBV19 with TRBJ2-1, with TRBD1 matching over 7 bases. The CDR3 runs to 14 residues. V gave up 7 bases and J gave up 8 bases; unmatched junction bases: 11. The germline V gene has CDR1 LNHDA and CDR2 SQIVND (reference sequence).